This T cell receptor beta chain was sequenced during a study of identical twins. All of the donors were Caucasians in good health. TCRdb re-called the 5' RACE reads through MiXCR, storing one row per CDR3 protein. The sample shows under 150 distinct CDR3 sequences, about nine tenths of them seen only once. Broader study findings: For out-of-frame alpha sequences shared by twins, low generation probability was in excess.

In regard to this clonotype: Its antigen is unknown.

V lost 6 bases and J lost 3, with 5 bases in between. The germline gives CDR1 WNHNN, CDR2 SYGVQD (reference sequence). This CDR3 region has 12 residues. This sequence joins TRBV10-1 and TRBJ2-2; D ambiguous. This receptor was identified in a woman between 18 and 30 years old in good health. This table probably holds off-target reads from a library built for another chain. The sample comprised PBMCs. The CDR3: CASRIDTGELFF. The CDR3 DNA reads as TGCGCCAGCAGAATCGACACCGGGGAGCTGTTTTTT.